Sequencing of this TCR beta chain was carried out in a study of blood T cell repertoires in COVID-19. Overall study context: From T cells, B-cell-depleted T cells, or PBMCs came the material, which was cDNA or gDNA.

Sequenced by immunoSEQ multiplex PCR; TCRdb stores in-frame clones only, minus some. The sample has about 360,000 clones, roughly 86% seen once; the top ten hold approximately 2%. Trimming removed 6 bases at V and 6 bases at J, with 9 bases between. The germline gives CDR1 MNHEY, CDR2 SVGAGI. This CDR3 has 12 amino acids. Sequencing used PBMCs or T cells enriched from blood (not recorded which). The J gene is TRBJ2-1, the V gene TRBV6-5, with D tentatively TRBD2 (5 bases). The TCR originated in a woman aged 40 to 50 with acute COVID-19. CDR3 coding DNA: TGTGCCAGCAGCCGGACTTTCAATGAGCAGTTCTTC. It translates to CASSRTFNEQFF.